This T cell receptor (beta chain) was identified during a study of shared clonotypes between healthy human individuals. Measured with immunoSEQ multiplex PCR; TCRdb has only the in-frame clones, and not every one. The sample contains 1.5 million to 2.5 million clones, about 95% of which appear only once. General study points: Since donors were few, the genetic and exposure-history diversity represented was limited. Compared with clonotypes that all four donors shared, non-shared clonotypes had lower generation probabilities. Some naive CD4 clonotypes, 4% to 6%, turned up in common across a handful of donors. The study generally estimated greater richness for naive than memory subsets.

Naive CD8 populations comprised CD45RO-negative cells positively selected for CCR7, excluding terminally differentiated effector memory CD45RA+ cells. Turning to this clone: Its antigen is not known.

The CDR3 is 15 residues long. Trimming removed 5 bases at V and 6 bases at J, with 18 bases between. Germline V gene lookup returns CDR1 SEHNR and CDR2 FQNEAQ (reference sequence). V is TRBV7-9 and J is TRBJ2-3; D is possibly TRBD1 (6 bases). This clonotype was obtained from a young man in good health. The specimen sequenced was naive CD8+ T cells sorted from blood. The CDR3 region has the DNA TGTGCCAGCAGCCCGAAGGGGACATCCCTCGATACGCAGTATTTT. Its protein is CASSPKGTSLDTQYF. The variable domain in full, completed from reference TRBV7-9 and TRBJ2-3, reads DTGVSQNPRHKITKRGQNVTFRCDPISEHNRLYWYRQTLGQGPEFLTYFQNEAQLEKSRLLSDRFSAERPKGSFSTLEIQRTEQGDSAMYLCASSPKGTSLDTQYFGPGTRLTVL.